This T cell receptor beta chain was documented in a study of T cell responses to AZD1222 COVID-19 vaccine. Repertoires were generated with immunoSEQ multiplex PCR, while TCRdb's copy carries only in-frame clones and drops some. This sample yields about 140,000 clones, of which about 92% are seen a single time; more than 0.8% belongs to the top ten. Germline V gene sequence: CDR1 SGHDT, CDR2 YYEEEE. The length of the CDR3 is 13 residues. Deletions cut 1 base from V and 10 bases from J, with 14 bases between. Material: peripheral blood, obtained on day 0 of MenACWY control vaccination. The rearrangement uses TRBV5-6 and TRBJ1-1, with D unclear. The source of this sequence is an adult in good health. CDR3 coding DNA: TGTGCCAGCAGCTTGACCCTCGGTCCAGGAGCTTTCTTT. Protein: CASSLTLGPGAFF. Complete variable domain (other parts from reference TRBV5-6 and TRBJ1-1): DAGVTQSPTHLIKTRGQQVTLRCSPKSGHDTVSWYQQALGQGPQFIFQYYEEEERQRGNFPDRFSGHQFPNYSSELNVNALLLGDSALYLCASSLTLGPGAFFGQGTRLTVV.